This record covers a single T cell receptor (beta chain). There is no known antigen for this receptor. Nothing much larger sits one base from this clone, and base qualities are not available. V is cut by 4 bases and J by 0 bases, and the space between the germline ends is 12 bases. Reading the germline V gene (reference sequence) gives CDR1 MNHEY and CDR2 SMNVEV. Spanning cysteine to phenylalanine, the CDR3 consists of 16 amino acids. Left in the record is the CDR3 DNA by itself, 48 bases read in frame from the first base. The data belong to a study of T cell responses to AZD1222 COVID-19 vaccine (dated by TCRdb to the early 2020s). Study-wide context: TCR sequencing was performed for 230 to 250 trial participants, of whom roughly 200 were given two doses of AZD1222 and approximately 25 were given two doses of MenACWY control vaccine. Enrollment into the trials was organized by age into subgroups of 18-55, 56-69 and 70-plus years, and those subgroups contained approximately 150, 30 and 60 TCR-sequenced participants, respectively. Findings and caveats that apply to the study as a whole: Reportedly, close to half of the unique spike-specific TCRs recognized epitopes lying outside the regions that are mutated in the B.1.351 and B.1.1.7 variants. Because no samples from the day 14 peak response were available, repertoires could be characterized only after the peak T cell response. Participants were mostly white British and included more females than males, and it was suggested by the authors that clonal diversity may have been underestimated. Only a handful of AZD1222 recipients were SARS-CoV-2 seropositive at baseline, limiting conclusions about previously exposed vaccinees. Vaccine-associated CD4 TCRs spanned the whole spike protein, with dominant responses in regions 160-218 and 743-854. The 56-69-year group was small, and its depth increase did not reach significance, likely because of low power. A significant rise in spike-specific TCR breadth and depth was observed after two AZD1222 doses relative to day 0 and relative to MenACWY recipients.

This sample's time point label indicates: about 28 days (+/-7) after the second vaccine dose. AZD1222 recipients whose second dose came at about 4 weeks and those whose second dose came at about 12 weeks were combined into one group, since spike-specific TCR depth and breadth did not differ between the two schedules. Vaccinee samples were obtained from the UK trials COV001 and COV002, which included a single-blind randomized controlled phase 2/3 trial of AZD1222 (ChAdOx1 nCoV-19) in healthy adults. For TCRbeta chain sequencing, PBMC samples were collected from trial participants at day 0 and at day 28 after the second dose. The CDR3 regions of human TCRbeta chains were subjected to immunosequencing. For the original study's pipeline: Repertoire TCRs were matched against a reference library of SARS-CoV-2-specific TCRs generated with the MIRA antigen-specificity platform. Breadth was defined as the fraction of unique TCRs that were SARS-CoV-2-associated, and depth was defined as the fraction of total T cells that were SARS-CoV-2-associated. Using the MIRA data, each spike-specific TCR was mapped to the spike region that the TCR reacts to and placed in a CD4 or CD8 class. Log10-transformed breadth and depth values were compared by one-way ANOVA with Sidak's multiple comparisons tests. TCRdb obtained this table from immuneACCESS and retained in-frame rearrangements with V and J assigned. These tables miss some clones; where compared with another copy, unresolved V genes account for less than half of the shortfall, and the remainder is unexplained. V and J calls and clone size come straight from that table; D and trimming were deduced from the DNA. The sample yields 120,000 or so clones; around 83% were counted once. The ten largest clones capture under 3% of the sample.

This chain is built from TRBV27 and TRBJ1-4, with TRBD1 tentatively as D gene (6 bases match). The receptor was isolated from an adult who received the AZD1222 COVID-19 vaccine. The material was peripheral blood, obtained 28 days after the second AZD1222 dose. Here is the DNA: TGTGCCAGCAGTTCGAAGGGGGGCACAACTAATGAAAAACTGTTTTTT. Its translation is CASSSKGGTTNEKLFF.